These 24 T cell receptor beta chains were sequenced from one sample in a study of OX40 agonist ivuxolimab in advanced cancers. The assay was immunoSEQ multiplex PCR, and TCRdb's table has in-frame clones only and misses some. The table includes tens of thousands of clones, 80% to 90% detected once. This specimen consisted of CD4+ or CD8+ T cells sorted from blood, obtained in a trial of the OX40 agonist ivuxolimab. These TCRs come from an adult with an advanced solid tumor such as melanoma, head and neck, liver or kidney cancer.

In regard to this clone: Other DNA sequences within the sample encode an identical CDR3. The CDR3 region has the DNA TGTGCTTCCGGGACAGGGGGCGGCTGGGCAGATACGCAGTATTTT. Translation: CASGTGGGWADTQYF. The chain is built from TRBV30 and TRBJ2-3, with 12 bases that match TRBD1. This CDR3 is 15 amino acids long. Germline V gives CDR1 GTSNPN, CDR2 SVGIG (reference sequence).

This chain links TRBV4-2 with TRBJ2-3; no clear D. The CDR3 length is 15 residues. The germline V and J ends were trimmed by 3 bases and 1 base, with 11 bases remaining between them. The V gene's germline CDR1 is LGHNA and CDR2 YNFKEQ. The CDR3 is CASSQIGPGTDTQYF. The CDR3 nucleotides read TGTGCCAGCAGCCAGATTGGCCCTGGCACAGATACGCAGTATTTT.

This sequence joins TRBV18 and TRBJ2-1; unclear D gene. Germline-derived CDR1 and CDR2 are KGHSH and LQKENI. The V end lost 6 bases, the J end lost 5 bases, and 11 bases lay between the germline ends. The CDR3 is 13 residues long. The CDR3: CASSFGRNNEQFF. The CDR3 DNA is TGTGCCAGCTCCTTCGGCAGGAACAATGAGCAGTTCTTC. The entire variable domain, with the rest obtained from reference TRBV18 and TRBJ2-1, is as follows: NAGVMQNPRHLVRRRGQEARLRCSPMKGHSHVYWYRQLPEEGLKFMVYLQKENIIDESGMPKERFSAEFPKEGPSILRIQQVVRGDSAAYFCASSFGRNNEQFFGPGTRLTVL.

The rearrangement joins TRBV27 to TRBJ1-2, with TRBD1 as a possible D gene (6 bases). Germline V gene lookup returns CDR1 MNHEY and CDR2 SMNVEV (reference sequence). Trimming took off 0 bases at V and 3 bases at J, with 11 bases between the two ends. The CDR3 covers 15 residues. Written as DNA, the CDR3 is TGTGCCAGCAGTTTATCAGTCAGGGGAGACTATGGCTACACCTTC. Protein sequence: CASSLSVRGDYGYTF.

The chain uses TRBV27 and TRBJ1-1, with D possibly TRBD1 on 5 matching bases. The CDR3 contains 13 residues. The germline CDR1 and CDR2 sequences are MNHEY and SMNVEV (reference sequence). Between the trimmed V and J ends, which lost 7 bases and 5 bases, there was a span of 14 bases. The CDR3 here is CASISRRGTEAFF. CDR3 sequence (DNA): TGTGCCAGCATATCGCGCCGGGGGACTGAAGCTTTCTTT.

For the CDR3, the DNA is TGTGCCAGTCTTTCGGGACAGATTAAGACCGGGGAGCTGTTTTTT. As protein: CASLSGQIKTGELFF. V gene TRBV6-6 combines with J gene TRBJ2-2, with 7 bases fitting TRBD1. The CDR3 totals 15 residues. Trimming removed 9 bases from V and 5 bases from J; junction bases left unmatched: 12. Germline V CDR1 and CDR2: MNHNY, SVGAGI (reference sequence).

The chain has TRBV11-2 and TRBJ2-3; 7 nucleotides agree with TRBD2. The CDR3 extends over 16 amino acids. Unmatched junction bases numbered 13, after V lost 5 bases and J lost 5 bases. Germline V gives CDR1 SGHAT, CDR2 FQNNGV. CDR3 region: CASSVGLGLSEDTQYF. CDR3 nucleotide sequence: TGTGCCAGCAGCGTAGGACTAGGATTGTCAGAAGATACGCAGTATTTT.

Comment on this clone: One end of the junction does not line up with germline, which may come from a read error. The chain uses TRBV7-7 and TRBJ2-1, with D maybe TRBD1 (5 bases). Germline lookup yields CDR1 SSHAT and CDR2 FNYEAQ (reference sequence). This CDR3 is built from 13 residues. CDR3 sequence (DNA): TGTGCTAGCAGCTTAGACAGTTACAATGAGCAGTTCTTC. It translates to CASSLDSYNEQFF.

The rearrangement links TRBV5-6 to TRBJ2-3; D gene uncertain. The length of the CDR3 is 13 residues. Looked up from germline, CDR1 is SGHDT and CDR2 is YYEEEE. V was shortened by 4 bases and J by 6 bases, with 12 bases between the two germline ends. CDR3 in amino acids: CASSLTPRDTQYF. CDR3 coding DNA: TGTGCCAGCAGCCTAACACCACGGGATACGCAGTATTTT.

This sequence joins TRBV28 and TRBJ1-3; TRBD1 aligns across 9 bases. This CDR3 is built from 13 residues. V was pared by 6 bases and J by 5 bases, with 2 bases of the junction left unmatched. In germline, CDR1 is MDHEN, CDR2 SYDVKM. CDR3 in DNA: TGTGCCAGCAGGGACAGGGGTAGAAACACCATATATTTT. Its protein product is CASRDRGRNTIYF.

V gene TRBV2 combines with J gene TRBJ1-5, with TRBD1 as a possible D gene (6 bases). CDR3 length: 14 residues. V was trimmed by 3 bases and J by 7 bases, leaving 13 bases between them. The V gene's germline CDR1 is SNHLY and CDR2 FYNNEI. CDR3 nucleotides: TGTGCCAGCAGTGAGGGGGGGGCTTGGCAGCCCCAGCATTTT. Protein product: CASSEGGAWQPQHF. Complete variable domain (other parts from reference TRBV2 and TRBJ1-5): EPEVTQTPSHQVTQMGQEVILRCVPISNHLYFYWYRQILGQKVEFLVSFYNNEISEKSEIFDDQFSVERPDGSNFTLKIRSTKLEDSAMYFCASSEGGAWQPQHFGDGTRLSIL.

The V call is TRBV6-5, the J call TRBJ1-2; D is undetermined. The V end was cut by 0 bases, the J end by 8 bases, with 13 bases between. This CDR3 contains 14 residues. Germline V gene data show CDR1 as MNHEY and CDR2 as SVGAGI. This CDR3 is CASSYSAGVGGYTF. CDR3 coding DNA: TGTGCCAGCAGTTACTCGGCCGGGGTGGGCGGCTACACCTTC.

The chain couples TRBV6-1 to TRBJ1-6; D is uncertain. CDR3 length: 15 residues. In germline, CDR1 is MNHNS, CDR2 SASEGT. V was trimmed by 10 bases and J by 0 bases, leaving 13 bases between them. The CDR3 here is CATVAGSSYNSPLHF. The CDR3 bases are TGTGCCACCGTGGCAGGAAGCTCCTATAATTCACCCCTCCACTTT.

The genes are TRBV15 and TRBJ2-1; 9 nucleotides match TRBD2. The V segment lost 0 bases and the J segment 14 bases; nucleotides outside the gene matches: 11. The CDR3 is 15 residues long. CDR1 is LNHNV and CDR2 is YYDKDF in the germline V gene (reference sequence). CDR3 nucleotides: TGTGCCACCAGCAGAGAGGTTGGCGGGAGGGCCCAGGAGTTCTTC. Translating it yields CATSREVGGRAQEFF.

V gene TRBV4-3 combines with J gene TRBJ2-2; perhaps TRBD2 as D (6 bases). Trimming pared 0 bases from V and 7 bases from J, leaving 12 bases between. Germline lookup yields CDR1 LGHNA and CDR2 YSLEER. The CDR3 loop spans 15 amino acids. The DNA for the CDR3 is TGCGCCAGCAGCCAAGACAGCCGGGGGAGCGGGGAGCTGTTTTTT. Protein sequence: CASSQDSRGSGELFF.

This rearrangement joins TRBV9 to TRBJ2-6; D remains ambiguous. This CDR3 comprises 16 residues. Per germline, CDR1 SGDLS and CDR2 YYNGEE. V was trimmed by 1 base and J by 0 bases, leaving 8 bases between them. The CDR3 loop reads CASSVMSGSGANVLTF. In DNA, the CDR3 is TGTGCCAGCAGCGTAATGTCGGGCTCTGGGGCCAACGTCCTGACTTTC.

The J gene is TRBJ2-1, the V gene TRBV9, with a tentative D call TRBD2 (6 bases). Per the germline V gene, CDR1 is SGDLS and CDR2 is YYNGEE. This CDR3 region has 19 residues. V was pared by 0 bases and J by 0 bases, with 19 bases between. The CDR3 nucleotides read TGTGCCAGCAGCGTAGACCCTGGTCGGGGGAGGTCCTCCTACAATGAGCAGTTCTTC. Its protein product is CASSVDPGRGRSSYNEQFF.

The V call is TRBV7-9, the J call TRBJ1-6; D is unresolved. This CDR3 region has 19 residues. V dropped 4 bases and J dropped 7 bases, with 26 bases sitting between them. Germline assignment: CDR1 SEHNR and CDR2 FQNEAQ (reference sequence). The CDR3 coding sequence is TGTGCCAGCAGCTCACTTAGGTCCTCGGACCTGACCAGGAATTCACCCCTCCACTTT. It codes for CASSSLRSSDLTRNSPLHF.

The chain combines TRBV5-8 with TRBJ2-5; maybe TRBD2 (5 bases). Per germline, CDR1 SGHTS and CDR2 YDEGEE. Trimming stripped 0 bases from V and 7 bases from J, with 13 bases between. CDR3 size: 14 residues. The CDR3 DNA reads TGTGCCAGCAGCTTGGTTGTGGGTCGGGGGACCCAGTACTTC. Protein sequence: CASSLVVGRGTQYF.

This sequence joins TRBV5-4 and TRBJ1-2; TRBD1 is a possible D gene (5 bases). Germline V gene sequence: CDR1 SGHNT, CDR2 YYREEE (reference sequence). There are 12 residues in the CDR3. Deletions cut 2 bases from V and 9 bases from J, with 11 bases between. The CDR3 nucleotides read TGTGCCAGCAGCTTAGACAGCGTACGCTACACCTTC. Amino acids: CASSLDSVRYTF.

The chain recombines TRBV20-1 with TRBJ1-1, with D hard to call. V gave up 7 bases and J gave up 4 bases, with 10 bases separating them. Germline lookup yields CDR1 DFQATT and CDR2 SNEGSKA (reference sequence). This CDR3 is built from 11 residues. The CDR3 sequence is CSVSGGTEAFF. DNA of the CDR3: TGCAGTGTGAGTGGTGGCACTGAAGCTTTCTTT.

The genes are TRBV5-6 and TRBJ2-3; no clear D gene. CDR3 size: 12 residues. CDR1 and CDR2 (germline): SGHDT, YYEEEE. Trimming shortened V by 1 base and J by 6 bases, and 6 bases separated the two germline ends. CDR3 DNA sequence: TGTGCCAGCAGCTTGTTAAGCGATACGCAGTATTTT. Translating gives CASSLLSDTQYF.

This chain connects TRBV9 to TRBJ2-5; a possible D gene is TRBD1 (5 bases). CDR1 is SGDLS and CDR2 is YYNGEE in the germline V gene. Trimming pared 3 bases from V and 5 bases from J, leaving 14 bases between. The CDR3 has 14 amino acids. The CDR3 spells CASSASGFRETQYF. CDR3 coding DNA: TGTGCCAGCAGCGCTTCAGGGTTTAGGGAGACCCAGTACTTC.

In its sample, this clone was seen a few times. J is TRBJ2-3 and V is TRBV28; D uncertain. The CDR3 totals 11 residues. The germline V gene encodes CDR1 MDHEN and CDR2 SYDVKM. Trimming took 3 bases from V and 8 from J, leaving 6 bases between them. In DNA form, the CDR3 reads TGTGCCAGCAGTTTCGCCGGTACGCAGTATTTT. This encodes CASSFAGTQYF.